This TCR beta chain is from a study of T cell responses to AZD1222 COVID-19 vaccine. Comment on this clone: Its antigen is as yet unknown.

Study-wide findings and caveats: Spike as a whole was targeted by vaccine-associated CD4 TCRs, dominant at 160-218 and 743-854. Most donors were white British and more were female, and clonal diversity was possibly underestimated. Spike-specific TCR depth and breadth grew after two AZD1222 doses.

Germline CDR1 reads LGHDT; CDR2 reads YNNKEL (reference sequence). V lost 1 base, J lost 7 bases, and 10 bases lay in between. The CDR3 has 13 amino acids. Sequencing used immunoSEQ multiplex PCR; TCRdb keeps in-frame clones, though not all of them. This table holds 100,000 to 150,000 clones, about 91% found once. The clonotype was recovered from an adult in good health. V and J are TRBV3-1 (or the pseudogene TRBV3-2) and TRBJ1-2, with D uncertain. The sample here was peripheral blood, taken on day 0 of AZD1222 vaccination. The CDR3 here is CASSQGPPSGYTF. The CDR3 region has the DNA TGTGCCAGCAGCCAAGGACCCCCGAGTGGCTACACCTTC.